The 21 T cell receptor beta chains below all came from one sample that was sequenced in a study of blood T cells in healthy people across ages (dated by TCRdb to between 2014 and 2017). Libraries were constructed by 5' RACE. Sequenced on an Illumina HiSeq 2500. The second PCR ran for about 6 to 11 cycles and used a J-beta primer mix along with a sample-barcoded 5' primer. In-frame beta chains were kept once TCRdb had trimmed the public reads at Q25 with fastp and called clones with MiXCR. Rows with one shared CDR3 protein collapse into an entry with the most common genes and DNA. The sample records about 1.7 million distinct CDR3 sequences, roughly 30% of which are singletons. The biggest ten clones account for roughly 8% of the sample. The sample comprised blood. These receptor sequences come from a woman in her 30s in good health.

This clonotype has more than one count but fewer than ten. The rearrangement links TRBV12-3 or TRBV12-4 to TRBJ2-7; TRBD1 matches 8 bases. The tail of the sequence fits TRBJ2-5 better, so the J call may be wrong. There are 16 residues in the CDR3. DNA of the CDR3: TGTGCCAGCAGTCGGCTCGGACAGGGAGACATCGAGACCCAGTACTTC. Translating gives CASSRLGQGDIETQYF.

This chain links TRBV24-1 with TRBJ2-1; 8 bases line up with TRBD1. The length of the CDR3 is 14 residues. The V segment lost 2 bases and the J segment 8 bases; nucleotides outside the gene matches: 4. The V gene's germline CDR1 is KGHDR and CDR2 SFDVKD. CDR3 protein: CATSDSRTGYEQFF. In DNA, the CDR3 is TGTGCCACCAGTGATTCTCGGACAGGGTATGAGCAGTTCTTC.

This clonotype was detected only a few times. Sequence at one end of the junction differs from germline and may be a read error. The chain couples TRBV28 to TRBJ1-6; 8 positions match TRBD1. Germline-derived CDR1 and CDR2 are MDHEN and SYDVKM. The CDR3 extends over 15 amino acids. Written as DNA, the CDR3 is TGTGCCAGCAGACCTACCCAGGGGGCCAATTCACCCCCCCACTTT. Translated, it gives CASRPTQGANSPPHF.

The V call is TRBV2, the J call TRBJ1-5; D remains ambiguous. From germline, CDR1 is SNHLY and CDR2 FYNNEI. The ends were cut back, 1 base at V and 4 bases at J, with 11 bases in the middle. The CDR3 sequence is 15 residues long. In nucleotides, the CDR3 is TGTGCCAGCAGTGAAGGAGGGAGTGGGAATCAGCCCCAGCATTTT. Translated, it gives CASSEGGSGNQPQHF.

The chain couples TRBV20-1 to TRBJ2-3; D gene unclear. With 3 bases removed from V and 4 bases from J, the gap between germline ends came to 5 bases. The CDR3 length is 11 residues. Germline V CDR1 and CDR2: DFQATT, SNEGSKA (reference sequence). The CDR3: CSARSSDTQYF. In DNA, the CDR3 is TGCAGTGCTAGGTCGTCAGATACGCAGTATTTT.

The chain recombines TRBV20-1 with TRBJ2-4; the match to TRBD1 covers 10 bases. CDR3 size: 16 residues. Germline CDR1 DFQATT, CDR2 SNEGSKA (reference sequence). The ends lost 5 bases at V and 13 bases at J; junction bases unmatched: 20. CDR3 coding DNA: TGCAGTGCTGGTTCGGGCGGGACAGGGGCCTACAATGAGCAGTACTTC. Translated, it gives CSAGSGGTGAYNEQYF.

The V gene is TRBV19, the J gene TRBJ1-6, with D possibly being TRBD1 (6 bases). In germline, CDR1 is LNHDA, CDR2 SQIVND (reference sequence). The CDR3 consists of 14 residues. V was clipped by 8 bases and J by 6 bases, with 14 bases between them. The CDR3 coding sequence is TGTGCCAGTTCAGCCGGGACATTTAATTCACCCCTCCACTTT. This sequence encodes CASSAGTFNSPLHF. The full variable domain, in which reference TRBV19 and TRBJ1-6 provide the parts outside the CDR3, is DGGITQSPKYLFRKEGQNVTLSCEQNLNHDAMYWYRQDPGQGLRLIYYSQIVNDFQKGDIAEGYSVSREKKESFPLTVTSAQKNPTAFYLCASSAGTFNSPLHFGNGTRLTVT.

A single count supports this clonotype. The genes are TRBV6-4 and TRBJ2-2; D gene unclear. Germline CDR1 and CDR2: MRHNA and SNTAGT. V was clipped by 5 bases and J by 3 bases, with 10 bases between them. The CDR3 is made up of 14 amino acids. The DNA for the CDR3 is TGTGCCAGCAGTTCTTGGCTGCACACCGGGGAGCTGTTTTTT. This gives the protein CASSSWLHTGELFF.

This sequence joins TRBV20-1 and TRBJ2-1, with D perhaps matching TRBD2 (5 bases). Germline CDR1 and CDR2: DFQATT and SNEGSKA (reference sequence). The CDR3 contains 12 residues. The CDR3 protein is CRASPGYNEQFF. The CDR3 nucleotides read TGCAGGGCTTCCCCGGGGTACAATGAGCAGTTCTTC.

The chain is built from TRBV6-1 and TRBJ2-3; tentatively, D is TRBD1 (5 bases). The CDR3 is made up of 17 amino acids. The V end lost 0 bases, the J end lost 2 bases, and 15 bases lay between the germline ends. CDR1 and CDR2 from the germline V gene are MNHNS and SASEGT. CDR3 protein: CASSEAGREFATDTQYF. In DNA, the CDR3 is TGTGCCAGCAGTGAAGCTGGCAGGGAATTCGCCACAGATACGCAGTATTTT.

This chain joins TRBV20-1 and TRBJ2-7, with D maybe TRBD2 (7 bases). The ends were cut back, 3 bases at V and 4 bases at J, with 19 bases in the middle. The germline CDR1 and CDR2 sequences are DFQATT and SNEGSKA (reference sequence). The CDR3 loop spans 15 amino acids. This CDR3 reads CSASPKGGGSYEQYF. The CDR3 region has the DNA TGCAGTGCTAGTCCCAAAGGGGGGGGCTCGTACGAGCAGTACTTC.

This clonotype was recorded a few times. This chain joins TRBV12-3 or TRBV12-4 and TRBJ2-1; 8 positions match TRBD2. J gave up 13 bases and V 2 bases, and 10 bases lay outside the gene matches. CDR3 length: 14 amino acids. The CDR3 DNA reads as TGTGCCAGCAGTTTAACATCCGGGGGGGAGACCCAGTTCTTC. Residues: CASSLTSGGETQFF.

There are many counts of this clonotype. The chain employs TRBV5-1 and TRBJ2-7, with 10 bases matching TRBD1. Trimming removed 2 bases from V and 6 bases from J; junction bases left unmatched: 5. The CDR3 runs to 14 residues. Germline CDR1 is SGHRS and CDR2 is YFSETQ. CDR3 sequence reads: CASSLRDRGSEQYF. CDR3 coding DNA: TGCGCCAGCAGCTTACGGGACAGGGGATCCGAGCAGTACTTC.

This clonotype was counted many times. For the CDR3, the DNA is TGCAGCGTGATACCGGGACAGGGTGGTTACGAGCAGTACTTC. Translated: CSVIPGQGGYEQYF. The V call is TRBV29-1, the J call TRBJ2-7; TRBD1 matches 9 bases. The germline gives CDR1 SQVTM, CDR2 ANQGSEA. This CDR3 is 14 amino acids long. Trimming took 6 bases from V and 4 from J; bases not matched to a gene: 10.

This clonotype appeared many times. The chain is built from TRBV28 and TRBJ1-1; 7 nucleotides line up with TRBD1. With V trimmed by 5 bases and J by 4 bases, 7 bases remained unmatched. Germline V gene lookup returns CDR1 MDHEN and CDR2 SYDVKM. The CDR3 runs to 14 residues. The CDR3: CASSPSTGSTEAFF. As DNA, the CDR3 is TGTGCCAGCAGTCCGTCGACAGGGTCCACTGAAGCTTTCTTT.

Comments on this clonotype: Given a much more abundant clone one base away, this may be a read error. The chain uses TRBV7-2 and TRBJ2-7, with D hard to call. Trimming took 3 bases from V and 7 from J, leaving 10 bases between them. This CDR3 contains 12 residues. Germline values: CDR1 SGHTA, CDR2 FQGNSA. CDR3 in amino acids: CASSFEIREQYF. CDR3 in DNA: TGTGCCAGCAGCTTTGAGATTCGGGAGCAGTACTTC.

The rearrangement joins TRBV12-3 or TRBV12-4 to TRBJ1-1, with 7 bases identical to TRBD1. This CDR3 is built from 14 residues. The V segment lost 6 bases and the J segment 9 bases; nucleotides outside the gene matches: 13. CDR3 protein: CASSLDRVGFQAFF. The CDR3 DNA follows: TGTGCCAGCAGCCTCGACAGGGTCGGGTTTCAAGCTTTCTTT.

This clonotype was detected ten times or more. This chain joins TRBV6-1 and TRBJ2-7; a weak D match, TRBD2 (5 bases). Trimming cost V 0 bases and J 12 bases, with 18 bases left between them. This CDR3 comprises 14 residues. Germline CDR1 MNHNS, CDR2 SASEGT. The CDR3 bases are TGTGCCAGCAGTGAAGCGGAATTTCGGGGTGCGTTGTACTTC. Protein product: CASSEAEFRGALYF.

The V gene is TRBV7-9, the J gene TRBJ2-1, with 8 bases fitting TRBD2. Per the germline V gene, CDR1 is SEHNR and CDR2 is FQNEAQ (reference sequence). After removal of 5 bases from V and 10 bases from J, the junction contained 10 bases not matched to a gene. There are 14 residues in the CDR3. CDR3 nucleotides: TGTGCCAGCAGCCCCGGACTAGCTTCGGGAGAGCAGTTCTTC. Translated: CASSPGLASGEQFF.

The gene calls are TRBV18 and TRBJ2-5; 11 nucleotides line up with TRBD2. Germline V gene data show CDR1 as KGHSH and CDR2 as LQKENI. The CDR3 sequence is 15 residues long. J lost 11 bases, V lost 0 bases, and 8 bases had no gene match. CDR3: CASSPPTSGIGEQYF. In nucleotides, the CDR3 is TGTGCCAGCTCACCACCGACTAGCGGGATAGGTGAGCAGTACTTC.

This clonotype was seen a handful of times. Germline is not matched at one junction end, which may reflect a read error. This chain links TRBV6-2 or TRBV6-3 with TRBJ2-7; 12 bases line up with TRBD2. The CDR3 totals 15 residues. Germline V gene sequence: CDR1 MNHEY, CDR2 SVGEGT. CDR3 sequence (DNA): TGTGCCAGCAGCCCCGGACTAGCGGGATCCTACGAGCAGGACTTC. Its protein is CASSPGLAGSYEQDF.